Reported below is one T cell receptor beta chain. This receptor's antigen is unknown. The record has no base qualities; no much larger clone is one base away. The data derive from a study of response to subunit inactivated influenza vaccine (dated by TCRdb to the late 2010s). Broadly, across the study: The study used deep quantitative T cell receptor repertoire profiling to track responses to a trivalent subunit inactivated influenza vaccine.

Library construction relied on RT-PCR. TCRdb names Illumina HiSeq 2500 as the instrument used. TCRdb reran the public reads through fastp at Q25 and MiXCR, keeping productive beta chains. Identical CDR3 proteins give one entry, which carries the most common genes and DNA. For this sample the table gives hundreds of thousands of distinct CDR3 sequences, of which 15% to 18% were detected only once. The ten top clones hold 11% of the sample. Spanning cysteine to phenylalanine, the CDR3 consists of 14 amino acids. Left in the record is the CDR3 DNA by itself, 42 bases read in frame from the first base. CDR1 DFQATT and CDR2 SNEGSKA are derived from the germline V gene (reference sequence). V is cut back by 3 bases and J by 5 bases, with 6 bases in the junction unmatched. Overall results and qualifications from the work: It was suggested by the authors that each seasonal influenza vaccination may recruit only a limited number of new T cells.

The V and J segments used are TRBV20-1 and TRBJ1-5, with 8 junctional bases fitting TRBD1. The sequence was collected from a man over 45 who received an inactivated influenza vaccine. Donor details come from another sample of the same person, matched by shared clones. The sequencing used PBMCs from blood, collected 11 to 12 days after vaccination. The nucleotide sequence reads TGCAGTGCTAGTTTACAGGGGGGAGATCAGCCCCAGCATTTT. Its product reads: CSASLQGGDQPQHF.